This entry lists 21 T cell receptor beta chains sequenced from one sample in a study of radiotherapy plus CTLA-4 blockade in lung cancer. The data were produced by immunoSEQ multiplex PCR, yet TCRdb's version contains in-frame clones alone and is incomplete. This sample carries about 49,000 clones, 85% of them seen once, and the ten largest clones take about a quarter. The input for sequencing was peripheral blood, taken from a patient treated with radiotherapy plus ipilimumab. The receptors derive from a human donor with non-small cell lung cancer whose response to radiotherapy plus ipilimumab could not be evaluated.

V usage is TRBV6-1 and J usage is TRBJ1-2; possible D gene TRBD1, 5 bases. The CDR3 consists of 16 residues. Germline CDR1 reads MNHNS; CDR2 reads SASEGT. V was pared by 4 bases and J by 2 bases, with 17 bases between. DNA for the CDR3: TGTGCCAGCAGTGTTTTGGGCGGCAGGACAAACTATGGCTACACCTTC. It specifies CASSVLGGRTNYGYTF.

This clone was seen just once. The chain employs TRBV7-9 and TRBJ2-7; weak D call: TRBD2 (5 bases). The CDR3 runs 14 residues. Germline-derived CDR1 and CDR2 are SEHNR and FQNEAQ (reference sequence). With 5 bases removed from V and 1 base from J, the gap between germline ends came to 12 bases. The chain's CDR3 is CASSHPLVSYEQYF. The CDR3, as DNA: TGTGCCAGCAGCCACCCACTAGTATCCTACGAGCAGTACTTC. Full variable domain (missing parts from reference TRBV7-9 and TRBJ2-7): DTGVSQNPRHKITKRGQNVTFRCDPISEHNRLYWYRQTLGQGPEFLTYFQNEAQLEKSRLLSDRFSAERPKGSFSTLEIQRTEQGDSAMYLCASSHPLVSYEQYFGPGTRLTVT.

The chain is built from TRBV28 and TRBJ2-1, with D perhaps matching TRBD2 (6 bases). V dropped 7 bases and J dropped 0 bases, with 19 bases sitting between them. The CDR3 consists of 17 residues. Germline V gene sequence: CDR1 MDHEN, CDR2 SYDVKM. The CDR3 loop reads CASIPPTSPSSYNEQFF. DNA of the CDR3: TGTGCCAGCATTCCACCCACTAGCCCAAGCTCCTACAATGAGCAGTTCTTC.

The chain recombines TRBV5-4 with TRBJ1-2; D unclear. Germline loops: CDR1 SGHNT, CDR2 YYREEE (reference sequence). This CDR3 is built from 14 residues. Trimming cost V 6 bases and J 3 bases, with 15 bases left between them. CDR3 in DNA: TGTGCCAGCAAGAGGGATCAGGTCGACTATGGCTACACCTTC. It specifies CASKRDQVDYGYTF.

The genes are TRBV19 and TRBJ2-2, with 9 bases aligning to TRBD1. The V segment lost 5 bases and the J segment 5 bases; nucleotides outside the gene matches: 9. The CDR3 is 16 amino acids. The V gene's germline CDR1 is LNHDA and CDR2 SQIVND (reference sequence). CDR3 DNA sequence: TGTGCCAGTAGTCAACCCGGGACAGGGTCGACCGGGGAGCTGTTTTTT. Amino acids: CASSQPGTGSTGELFF.

This chain connects TRBV11-2 to TRBJ2-7; tentative D call: TRBD1 (5 bases). V was clipped by 2 bases and J by 1 base, with 12 bases between them. Germline values: CDR1 SGHAT, CDR2 FQNNGV. This CDR3 is 15 amino acids long. The CDR3 DNA follows: TGTGCCAGCAGCTTATCCAGGGTAGAATCCTACGAGCAGTACTTC. Translating gives CASSLSRVESYEQYF.

CDR3 DNA: TGCGCCAGCAGCTCAACATCAGCGGGAACCTACAATGAGCAGTTCTTC. Translated, it gives CASSSTSAGTYNEQFF. The chain carries TRBV5-1 and TRBJ2-1; TRBD2 aligns across 7 bases. V was clipped by 3 bases and J by 2 bases; unmatched bases: 8. CDR1 is SGHRS, CDR2 YFSETQ, per germline. The CDR3 length is 16 residues.

This clone showed up just a few times. The chain has TRBV5-4 and TRBJ2-2, with D maybe TRBD1 (6 bases). The CDR3 totals 16 residues. Germline CDR1 and CDR2: SGHNT and YYREEE (reference sequence). V lost 4 bases, J lost 5 bases, and 18 bases lay in between. The CDR3 region has the DNA TGTGCCAGCAGCCTGGGAGCGTCAGGGGCTACCGGGGAGCTGTTTTTT. Its translation: CASSLGASGATGELFF.

The V call is TRBV4-3, the J call TRBJ1-4, with D possibly being TRBD1 (5 bases). Germline assignment: CDR1 LGHNA and CDR2 YSLEER. The CDR3 runs 17 residues. With 5 bases removed from V and 3 bases from J, the gap between germline ends came to 19 bases. The CDR3 DNA reads TGCGCCAGCAGCGCAGTGCAGGGTTATAGTTCTAATGAAAAACTGTTTTTT. It specifies CASSAVQGYSSNEKLFF.

This chain links TRBV19 with TRBJ1-1, with no clear D. V dropped 11 bases and J dropped 4 bases, with 5 bases sitting between them. The CDR3 has 9 residues. The germline CDR1 and CDR2 sequences are LNHDA and SQIVND (reference sequence). This CDR3 is CASGTEAFF. The CDR3 nucleotides read TGTGCCTCGGGCACTGAAGCTTTCTTT.

The CDR3 DNA reads as TGTGCCTGGAGTACCGACCCCGGACAGGGTTATAACAATGAGCAGTTCTTC. Protein sequence: CAWSTDPGQGYNNEQFF. The V call is TRBV30, the J call TRBJ2-1; TRBD1 agrees at 8 bases. The V and J ends lost 2 bases and 5 bases, in that order; junction bases with no gene match: 14. Per germline, CDR1 GTSNPN and CDR2 SVGIG (reference sequence). This CDR3 has 17 residues.

This chain joins TRBV7-3 and TRBJ1-1; D gene uncertain. The V gene lost 2 bases and the J gene lost 1 base, with 5 bases spanning the gap. In germline, CDR1 is SGHTA, CDR2 FQGTGA. The CDR3 extends over 13 amino acids. The CDR3 DNA reads as TGTGCCAGCAGCTTATACAAGAACACTGAAGCTTTCTTT. Its protein is CASSLYKNTEAFF.

The chain has TRBV5-1 and TRBJ1-3; no firm D call. Germline V gene sequence: CDR1 SGHRS, CDR2 YFSETQ. The V end was cut by 0 bases, the J end by 1 base, with 8 bases between. The CDR3 contains 15 residues. In nucleotides, the CDR3 is TGCGCCAGCAGCTTGGGGAGTCCTTCTGGAAACACCATATATTTT. This codes for CASSLGSPSGNTIYF.

The rearrangement links TRBV7-2 to TRBJ2-7, with 7 bases identical to TRBD1. CDR1 is SGHTA, CDR2 FQGNSA, per germline. CDR3 length equals 15 residues. The V and J ends lost 1 base and 2 bases, in that order; junction bases with no gene match: 5. CDR3 in amino acids: CASSLVTGVTYEQYF. Here the CDR3 DNA reads TGTGCCAGCAGCTTAGTTACAGGGGTGACCTACGAGCAGTACTTC. The complete variable domain, with remaining parts taken from reference TRBV7-2 and TRBJ2-7, reads GAGVSQSPSNKVTEKGKDVELRCDPISGHTALYWYRQSLGQGLEFLIYFQGNSAPDKSGLPSDRFSAERTGGSVSTLTIQRTQQEDSAVYLCASSLVTGVTYEQYFGPGTRLTVT.

V and J are TRBV5-8 and TRBJ2-1; TRBD2 agrees at 7 bases. The CDR3 runs to 16 residues. Trimming at V came to 4 bases and at J to 0 bases, leaving 7 bases not matched to a gene. Looked up from germline, CDR1 is SGHTS and CDR2 is YDEGEE. The CDR3 spells CASSDRGVSSYNEQFF. The DNA of the CDR3 is TGTGCCAGCAGCGATCGGGGGGTAAGCTCCTACAATGAGCAGTTCTTC.

V usage is TRBV27 and J usage is TRBJ2-1, with 8 bases fitting TRBD2. The CDR3 runs to 13 residues. Trimming took 4 bases from V and 7 from J; bases not matched to a gene: 3. Germline-derived CDR1 and CDR2 are MNHEY and SMNVEV (reference sequence). CDR3 loop: CASSYGRGNEQFF. The CDR3 nucleotides are TGTGCCAGCAGTTACGGGAGGGGAAATGAGCAGTTCTTC.

The chain combines TRBV29-1 with TRBJ1-1; TRBD1 agrees at 9 bases. The V gene end was trimmed by 4 bases and the J gene end by 5 bases; junction bases not matched to a gene: 8. Looked up from germline, CDR1 is SQVTM and CDR2 is ANQGSEA. This CDR3 is 14 amino acids long. CDR3 DNA sequence: TGCAGCGTTGGGTCGGGACAGGGTCTAACTGAAGCTTTCTTT. Its translation: CSVGSGQGLTEAFF.

The chain uses TRBV28 and TRBJ1-4; 7 nucleotides align to TRBD1. Germline V gene sequence: CDR1 MDHEN, CDR2 SYDVKM. There are 17 residues in the CDR3. After removal of 7 bases from V and 0 bases from J, the junction contained 11 bases not matched to a gene. As DNA, the CDR3 is TGTGCCAGCACCACAGACAGGGAGTATGCAACTAATGAAAAACTGTTTTTT. Its protein is CASTTDREYATNEKLFF.

This chain joins TRBV30 and TRBJ2-3; 9 bases fit TRBD2. There are 18 residues in the CDR3. Germline lookup yields CDR1 GTSNPN and CDR2 SVGIG (reference sequence). V lost 0 bases and J lost 4; bases outside the gene matches: 14. CDR3 loop: CAWSVLRSGRTQSDTQYF. The CDR3 coding sequence is TGTGCCTGGAGTGTACTTCGGAGCGGGAGGACCCAGTCAGATACGCAGTATTTT.

The gene calls are TRBV2 and TRBJ2-2, with TRBD1 matching over 7 bases. This CDR3 is 14 amino acids long. Germline lookup yields CDR1 SNHLY and CDR2 FYNNEI. Trimming cost V 6 bases and J 4 bases; bases outside gene matches: 5. CDR3 region: CASRGDSSTGELFF. Written as DNA, the CDR3 is TGTGCCAGCAGGGGGGACAGTAGCACCGGGGAGCTGTTTTTT.

The rearrangement joins TRBV27 to TRBJ2-6, with unresolved D. V was trimmed by 3 bases and J by 0 bases, leaving 6 bases between them. The CDR3 runs 15 residues. Germline CDR1 and CDR2: MNHEY and SMNVEV (reference sequence). CDR3 residues: CASSLSSSGANVLTF. The CDR3 bases are TGTGCCAGCAGTTTGAGTAGCTCTGGGGCCAACGTCCTGACTTTC.